This is a list of T cell receptor beta chains from one sample in a study of OX40 agonist ivuxolimab in advanced cancers. The assay was immunoSEQ multiplex PCR, and TCRdb's table has in-frame clones only and misses some. The sample carries about 79,000 clones, around 93% recorded once. The sample was CD4+ or CD8+ T cells sorted from blood, taken in a trial of the OX40 agonist ivuxolimab. These receptor sequences come from an adult with an advanced solid tumor such as melanoma, head and neck, liver or kidney cancer. CDR3s include the opening cysteine and the closing phenylalanine or tryptophan. D genes are given only for firm matches. Clone size is given for some rows only: seen once, a few or many times, or a class if the clone is expanded.

j_call cdr3_length d_call v_call clone_size cdr3_nt cdr3_aa
TRBJ1-2 12 NA TRBV9 NA TGTGCCAGCAGCGTAGGCGGACGGGGCTACACCTTC CASSVGGRGYTF
TRBJ1-1 15 NA TRBV10-1 NA TGCGCCAGCAGACCTCTGACAGGTCACAACACTGAAGCTTTCTTT CASRPLTGHNTEAFF
TRBJ2-5 13 NA TRBV11-3 NA TGTGCCAGCAGCTTAGGAGGGGGAGAGACCCAGTACTTC CASSLGGGETQYF
TRBJ2-7 15 NA TRBV9 NA TGTGCCAGCAGCGTAGACACTACGAGCTCCTACGAGCAGTACTTC CASSVDTTSSYEQYF
TRBJ1-5 13 NA TRBV4-3 NA TGCGCCAGCAGCCAGGCATTCAATCAGCCCCAGCATTTT CASSQAFNQPQHF
TRBJ1-1 15 NA TRBV16 NA TGTGCCAGCAGCCTGACTTGGGCACCTAACACTGAAGCTTTCTTT CASSLTWAPNTEAFF
TRBJ2-2 13 NA TRBV5-6 NA TGTGCCAGCACCCAAGGACAGTCCGGGGAGCTGTTTTTT CASTQGQSGELFF
TRBJ2-7 15 TRBD2 TRBV7-2 NA TGTGCCAGCAGCCATGGACTAGCGGGTCAATACGAGCAGTACTTC CASSHGLAGQYEQYF
TRBJ1-2 12 TRBD1 TRBV25-1 NA TGTGCCAGCAACAGGGGTGGCTATGGCTACACCTTC CASNRGGYGYTF
TRBJ2-1 18 TRBD2 TRBV2 NA TGTGCCAGCAGTGACACTAGCGGGGGGGCTAGTTGGAAAAATGAGCAGTTCTTC CASSDTSGGASWKNEQFF
TRBJ2-1 15 NA TRBV9 NA TGTGCCAGCAGCGGGGGCACGATACAATACAATGAGCAGTTCTTC CASSGGTIQYNEQFF
TRBJ1-5 15 NA TRBV6-6 NA TGTGCCAGCAATGAGGCCGATTATAGCAATCAGCCCCAGCATTTT CASNEADYSNQPQHF
TRBJ2-7 15 TRBD1 TRBV5-5 NA TGTGCCAGCAGCTCTCCGGGACAGGGTTTGGAGGAGCAGTACTTC CASSSPGQGLEEQYF
TRBJ2-5 15 TRBD2 TRBV29-1 once TGCAGCGTTGATGAAGCGGGGGGAATCCAAGAGACCCAGTACTTC CSVDEAGGIQETQYF
TRBJ1-4 15 NA TRBV13 once TGTGCCAGCAGCGCCCGAGGGGGGCCTAATGAAAAACTGTTTTTT CASSARGGPNEKLFF
TRBJ2-3 13 NA TRBV30 NA TGTGCCTGGGATAACCTACAGGGAGATACGCAGTATTTT CAWDNLQGDTQYF
TRBJ2-1 16 NA TRBV6-1 NA TGTGCCAGCAGTGAAGCCCGGGGAAGCTCCTACAATGAGCAGTTCTTC CASSEARGSSYNEQFF
TRBJ1-2 13 TRBD1 TRBV29-1 NA TGCAGCGTGATCCTTGACAGGGCCTATGGCTACACCTTC CSVILDRAYGYTF
TRBJ1-2 14 NA TRBV2 NA TGTGCCAGCAGTGAGTGGCAGGGGCACTATGGCTACACCTTC CASSEWQGHYGYTF
TRBJ1-4 16 TRBD1 TRBV11-2 NA TGTGCCAGCAGTCCCGGCACAGGGGGCGTTTTTGAAAAACTGTTTTTT CASSPGTGGVFEKLFF
TRBJ1-5 16 TRBD1 TRBV4-1 few TGCGCCAGCAGCCAAGAGACAGGGACCGGCAATCAGCCCCAGCATTTT CASSQETGTGNQPQHF
TRBJ2-1 12 NA TRBV9 NA TGTGCCAGCAGCCCCCAGGGCAATGAGCAGTTCTTC CASSPQGNEQFF
TRBJ2-3 12 NA TRBV27 NA TGTGCCAGCAGTCTCCCTCCCGATACGCAGTATTTT CASSLPPDTQYF
TRBJ2-7 14 TRBD1 TRBV30 NA TGTGCCTGGCTTCCCGGGACAGCTTACTACGAGCAGTACTTC CAWLPGTAYYEQYF
TRBJ1-5 15 NA TRBV15 NA TGTGCCACCAGCAGAGATCGCAGTAGCAATCAGCCCCAGCATTTT CATSRDRSSNQPQHF
TRBJ1-5 16 NA TRBV21-1 NA TGTGCCAGCAGCGGCCCTGGACAGGGGAGCAATCAGCCCCAGCATTTT CASSGPGQGSNQPQHF
TRBJ2-5 15 NA TRBV2 NA TGTGCCAGCAGACAACAGGCGCAAGTCCAAGAGACCCAGTACTTC CASRQQAQVQETQYF
TRBJ1-1 12 NA TRBV13 few TGTGCCAGCAGCTTAGGCCGGGGACAAGCTTTCTTT CASSLGRGQAFF
TRBJ1-1 18 NA TRBV9 NA TGTGCCAGCAGCGTCTCCTCCGGGGGACCCTGGATGAACACTGAAGCTTTCTTT CASSVSSGGPWMNTEAFF
TRBJ2-2 16 NA TRBV4-3 NA TGCGCCAGCAGCCAAGTCGCTGGGGCGAACACCGGGGAGCTGTTTTTT CASSQVAGANTGELFF
TRBJ2-7 17 TRBD2 TRBV4-2 NA TGTGCCAGCAGCCAAGATCTTAGCGGGGGCCATACCTACGAGCAGTACTTC CASSQDLSGGHTYEQYF
TRBJ2-7 15 NA TRBV4-1 NA TGCGCCAGCAGCCAAGATTCCGGGACCTCCTACGAGCAGTACTTC CASSQDSGTSYEQYF
TRBJ1-1 15 NA TRBV7-9 NA TGTGCCAGCAGCTTCCAGGGCAACATGAACACTGAAGCTTTCTTT CASSFQGNMNTEAFF
TRBJ1-2 17 NA TRBV27 NA TGTGCCAGCAGTTTTGTCGGGCCAGACTACCCCCCCTATGGCTACACCTTC CASSFVGPDYPPYGYTF
TRBJ2-7 14 NA TRBV11-2 NA TGTGCCAGCAGCTTAGATCGAGGGACCTACGAGCAGTACTTC CASSLDRGTYEQYF
TRBJ2-3 14 NA TRBV10-2 NA TGCGCCAGCAGTGCAGGGGGGGACACAGATACGCAGTATTTT CASSAGGDTDTQYF
TRBJ2-3 17 TRBD2 TRBV2 NA TGTGCCAGCAGTGAACCCCTAGCGGAGGGAAGCACAGATACGCAGTATTTT CASSEPLAEGSTDTQYF
TRBJ1-2 14 NA TRBV9 NA TGTGCCAGCAGCGAGGTAGGGATATCGAGTGGCTACACCTTC CASSEVGISSGYTF
TRBJ2-3 17 NA TRBV7-7 NA TGTGCCAGCAGCCCCAGGGCTGCGGGGCCGTCGGAAGATACGCAGTATTTT CASSPRAAGPSEDTQYF